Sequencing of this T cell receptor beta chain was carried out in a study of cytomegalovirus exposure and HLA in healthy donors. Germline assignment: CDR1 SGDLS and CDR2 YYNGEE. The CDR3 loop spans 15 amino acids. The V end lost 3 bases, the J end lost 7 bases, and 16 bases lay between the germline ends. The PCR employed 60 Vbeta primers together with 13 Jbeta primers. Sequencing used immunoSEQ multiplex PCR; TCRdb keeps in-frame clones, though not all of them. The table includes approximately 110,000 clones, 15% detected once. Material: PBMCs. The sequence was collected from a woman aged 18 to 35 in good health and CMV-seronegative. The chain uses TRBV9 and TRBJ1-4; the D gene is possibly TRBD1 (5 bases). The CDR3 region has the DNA TGTGCCAGCAGCGCCCAGGGAAGGCTAGGTGAAAAACTGTTTTTT. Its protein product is CASSAQGRLGEKLFF.